This T cell receptor beta chain was observed in a study of T cells in localized non-small cell lung cancer. Profiled with immunoSEQ multiplex PCR; TCRdb holds only in-frame clones, not every one. The sample lists tens of thousands of clones; roughly nine tenths were seen once. CDR1 and CDR2 from the germline V gene are MRHNA and SNTAGT. Trimming pared 5 bases from V and 7 bases from J, leaving 14 bases between. The CDR3 is 13 residues long. The sample in question was peripheral blood, obtained before any cancer treatment. The rearrangement joins TRBV6-4 to TRBJ1-1; D not certain. This receptor was taken from a woman between 18 and 50 years old with stage III lung adenocarcinoma. The CDR3 loop is CASSRRRSDEAFF. For the CDR3, the DNA is TGTGCCAGCAGTCGAAGGAGATCGGATGAAGCTTTCTTT.